A selection of T cell receptor beta chains follows, all from one sample in a study of tumor and adjacent non-tumor tissue in lung cancer. TCRdb re-called the multiplex PCR reads with MiXCR, one entry per CDR3 protein. This table has roughly 90,000 distinct CDR3 sequences, around three quarters appearing once. The sequenced material came from distant non-tumor lung tissue. These receptors were taken from a woman aged 45 to 65 with non-small cell lung cancer. CDR3s include the opening cysteine and the closing phenylalanine or tryptophan. A D gene is named only where the DNA matches it firmly. Clone size is stated in some rows and not others, as once, few, many or a class when expanded.

j_gene	v_gene	abundance	d_gene	CDR3nt	CDR3aa
TRBJ2-2	TRBV6-6	few	.	TGTGCCAACACACAGGGACGGGCAAGCACCGGGGAGCTGTTTTTT	CANTQGRASTGELFF
TRBJ2-2	TRBV6-1	few	TRBD1	TGTGCCAGCAGCGAGACAGGGCTCGGGAAGAACTTGAACGCCGGGGAGCTGTTTTTT	CASSETGLGKNLNAGELFF
TRBJ2-1	TRBV21-1	.	.	TGTACCAGCACTAAGGGGGCGGGAAAGCGCGAGCAGTTCTTC	CTSTKGAGKREQFF
TRBJ2-7	TRBV2	.	TRBD2	TGTGCCAGCGAGAAAGGTAGCGGGAAGTGGGAGCAGTACTTC	CASEKGSGKWEQYF
TRBJ2-5	TRBV28	.	.	TGTGCCAGCAATTTAGGCGGCGAACAGACCCAGTACTTC	CASNLGGEQTQYF
TRBJ1-1	TRBV11-2	once	.	TGTGCCAGCAGCTTAAGGGATGCTGAAGCTTCCTTT	CASSLRDAEASF
TRBJ1-2	TRBV5-1	.	TRBD1	TGCGCCAGCAGCCTGGGACAGGGGTTGGATGGTTACACCTTC	CASSLGQGLDGYTF
TRBJ2-1	TRBV7-9	.	TRBD2	TGTGCCAGCAGCTTAGCATTTTATATTAGCGGGGGTTCGGATGAGCAGTTCTTC	CASSLAFYISGGSDEQFF
TRBJ2-3	TRBV5-4	.	.	TGTGCCTACAGATCCCGGGGGTCGGATACGCAGTATTTT	CAYRSRGSDTQYF
TRBJ2-1	TRBV29-1	many	TRBD2	TGCAGCGTTAGTCAAGCGGGAGGCCCCAATGAGCAGTTCTTC	CSVSQAGGPNEQFF
TRBJ2-5	TRBV29-1	.	.	TGTAGCGTGGCGAAGGTGTCGGGGGAGACCCAGTACTTC	CSVAKVSGETQYF
TRBJ2-2	TRBV4-1	.	.	TGTGCCAGCAGCCGCCAAGATCAAGGTTGGGGGCCAAACAGGGAGCTGTTTTTT	CASSRQDQGWGPNRELFF
TRBJ2-7	TRBV11-2	few	.	TGTGCCAGGAGCCTAATTACGGGACCTAGTCTCCCCTATGAGCAGTACTTC	CARSLITGPSLPYEQYF
TRBJ2-3	TRBV29-1	once	.	TGCATCGTAAAAGGGATTGATAGCACAGATACGCAGTATTTT	CIVKGIDSTDTQYF
TRBJ1-5	TRBV11-2	.	.	TGTGCCAGCAGCCATGACAGGACTAGCACAAATACGCAGCATTTT	CASSHDRTSTNTQHF
TRBJ2-1	TRBV10-3	.	.	TGTGCCATTAGTGTGGGACTGGCGTTCTCCCTGGGGTACAATGAGCAGTTCTTC	CAISVGLAFSLGYNEQFF
TRBJ1-1	TRBV5-4	.	.	TGTGCCAGCAACTCCGGGGGCGCCTGGGACACTAAAGCTTCCTTT	CASNSGGAWDTKASF
TRBJ1-1	TRBV12-3/TRBV12-4	.	TRBD1	TGTTCCAGTAGCCAGACAGGGCTGAACACTGAAGCTTTCTTT	CSSSQTGLNTEAFF
TRBJ1-2	TRBV29-1	.	.	TGCAGTGTTGAACGGGATCATGGCCAGTATGGCTACACCTTC	CSVERDHGQYGYTF
TRBJ2-3	TRBV28	.	.	TGTGCCAGTAGTTGGATAGTAACAGATACGCAGTGTTTT	CASSWIVTDTQCF
TRBJ2-1	TRBV5-1	many	TRBD1	TGCGCCAGCAGCCGGGACAGGCACAATGAGCAGTTCTTC	CASSRDRHNEQFF
TRBJ1-4	TRBV6-5	.	.	TGTGCCAGCAATGATGGGGGTGGTGCTAATGAAAAACTGTTTTTT	CASNDGGGANEKLFF
TRBJ2-7	TRBV11-2	.	.	TGTGTCAGCAGCTTAAGCAGGGGCGAGCAGTATTTC	CVSSLSRGEQYF
TRBJ2-7	TRBV4-1	.	TRBD2	TGCGCCAGCGGCGGGCTAGCGGGGGGGGGAAGGACCTACGAGCTCTACTTC	CASGGLAGGGRTYELYF
TRBJ2-3	TRBV4-2	.	.	TGTGCCGACAGCCAAGCGACAGGCAACAGGGATACGCAGTATTTT	CADSQATGNRDTQYF
TRBJ1-1	TRBV4-1	once	.	TGCGCCAGCAGCCAAGTTGGGGGGCGAGGGACTGAAACTTCCTTT	CASSQVGGRGTETSF
TRBJ1-1	TRBV11-2	.	.	TGTGCCTGCACCTTAGAGCCGGGTGCGAACACTGAAGCTTTCTTT	CACTLEPGANTEAFF
TRBJ2-2	TRBV5-6	many	TRBD2	TGTGCCAGCAGCTTGGAGGGTAGCGGGAGAAGTACCGGGGAGCTGTTTTTT	CASSLEGSGRSTGELFF
TRBJ1-2	TRBV6-1	.	.	TGTACAACAAGGAAGGCATTACATGGCTACATCTTC	CTTRKALHGYIF
TRBJ2-4	TRBV10-3	.	.	TGTACCATCAGTGAGGGGGGGCTAACCAAAAACATTCAGCACTTC	CTISEGGLTKNIQHF
TRBJ2-1	TRBV11-2	.	TRBD2	TGTACCAGCAGCCTAGAAGCGGGAGGGCACAATGAGCAGTTCTTT	CTSSLEAGGHNEQFF
TRBJ1-1	TRBV11-2	.	.	TGTGCCAGCAGCTTAGAGCCGGGGACGAGCACTGAAGCTTCCTTT	CASSLEPGTSTEASF
TRBJ2-6	TRBV6-1	.	.	TGTACCGGCGGCTGGGTACCTAGTGGGGCCAATGTCCTGACTTTC	CTGGWVPSGANVLTF
TRBJ2-6	TRBV10-3	.	.	TGTGCCATCAGTGATACGGACGGTAGCTCTGGGGCCAAGGTCCTGAATTTC	CAISDTDGSSGAKVLNF
TRBJ1-1	TRBV29-1	.	.	TGCAGCGTTACTATGGGCATTGGGGGCACAGGAACTGAAGCTTTCTTT	CSVTMGIGGTGTEAFF
TRBJ2-1	TRBV11-2	once	.	TGCGCCAGCAGCCTGATGGGGGCGGGAGTTTCTAACAATGAGCAGTTCTTC	CASSLMGAGVSNNEQFF
TRBJ2-1	TRBV7-9	.	TRBD2	TGTGCTAGTAGCCCAAGGCGGACTAGCGGCCTTTACAATGGGCAGTTCTTC	CASSPRRTSGLYNGQFF
TRBJ2-7	TRBV11-2	.	.	TGTACCGGTTCGGCAGGGTCCCACGAGCAGTACTTC	CTGSAGSHEQYF
TRBJ2-3	TRBV4-2	.	.	TGTGCCAGCAGCCAGATGACTGGCGGGGACACAGATTCGCAGTATTTT	CASSQMTGGDTDSQYF
TRBJ1-1	TRBV5-1	many	.	TGCGCCAGCAGCTTGATGGTCGGGACTGAAGCTTTCTTT	CASSLMVGTEAFF
TRBJ2-3	TRBV29-1	.	.	TGCAGCGTTGAAATCGGCGAGGTGGGAGTGAGCACAGATACGCAGTATTTT	CSVEIGEVGVSTDTQYF
TRBJ1-5	TRBV6-5	.	.	TGTACCAGTTCAGGGCCTATTCAGCCCCAGCATTTT	CTSSGPIQPQHF
TRBJ2-3	TRBV6-5	many	.	TGTGCCAGCAGCACCTTAACAGGGAGCACAGATACGCAGTATTTT	CASSTLTGSTDTQYF
TRBJ2-1	TRBV6-2/TRBV6-3	.	TRBD1	TGTGCCAGCAGTTCCTTCGACAGGACAGGGTTTGGTGAGCAGTTCTTC	CASSSFDRTGFGEQFF
TRBJ1-1	TRBV20-1	many	.	TGCAGTGCAGGCACCGGGGCAGACGTGGCTGAAGCTTTCTTT	CSAGTGADVAEAFF
TRBJ1-2	TRBV28	.	.	TGTACCAGCAGTCTACAGAGGGGCTACACCTTC	CTSSLQRGYTF
TRBJ2-7	TRBV11-2	many	TRBD2	TGTGCCAGCAGCTCGACTTTGCGGGAGGGTAGGAGCGAGCAGTACTTC	CASSSTLREGRSEQYF
TRBJ2-7	TRBV20-1	.	TRBD1	TGCAGTGCTAGGTCCTCAGGGGGCGTGGAATACGAGCAGTACTTC	CSARSSGGVEYEQYF
TRBJ2-7	TRBV18	few	.	TGTGCTAGCTCACTCCCAGGACTGGTCTCCTACGAGCAGTACTTC	CASSLPGLVSYEQYF
TRBJ2-7	TRBV28	.	.	TGTGCCAGCACGAAGGGGCAACTCACGTACTTC	CASTKGQLTYF
TRBJ1-4	TRBV6-1	.	.	TGTGCCAGCAGTGGCGGCCCGGAGCTGCTATTT	CASSGGPELLF
TRBJ2-1	TRBV6-2/TRBV6-3	.	.	TGTGCCAACAGTTCAGCCCCTTACAATGAGCAGTCCTTC	CANSSAPYNEQSF
TRBJ2-2	TRBV20-1	many	.	TGCAGTGCTAGAGACTGGACAAGAGACACCGGGGAGCTGTTTTTT	CSARDWTRDTGELFF
TRBJ2-3	TRBV5-4	.	.	TGTGCCAGCAGCCCCCTCACCGCTGATATGCAGTATTTT	CASSPLTADMQYF
TRBJ2-6	TRBV4-1	.	.	TGCGCCAGCAGCCAAGATTCCGGGGCCAACGTCTTGTCTTTC	CASSQDSGANVLSF
TRBJ1-1	TRBV24-1	.	.	TGTGCCACCAGTGATTATAGCTACGCTGAAGCTTCCTTT	CATSDYSYAEASF
TRBJ2-2	TRBV29-1	.	TRBD1	TGCAGCGTTCAGGGGGCGGACATCGAGGAGCTGTTTTTT	CSVQGADIEELFF
TRBJ1-2	TRBV28	.	TRBD1	TGTGCCAGCAGTTCGCCGGGACAGCTGGCCTATGGCTACGCCTTC	CASSSPGQLAYGYAF